The 14 T cell receptor beta chains below were found in one sample sequenced in a study of shared clonotypes between healthy human individuals. Libraries were prepared by immunoSEQ multiplex PCR; TCRdb keeps only in-frame clonotypes and omits some of them. The sample shows about 1.5 million clones, approximately 98% of them seen only once. What was sequenced was naive CD4+ T cells sorted from blood. Subset reported: CD45RA+ positively selected. These TCRs come from a man in his thirties or forties in good health.

The genes are TRBV2 and TRBJ2-1; 7 bases are shared with TRBD1. J lost 6 bases, V lost 1 base, and 6 bases had no gene match. Germline CDR1 reads SNHLY; CDR2 reads FYNNEI. The CDR3 runs to 15 residues. CDR3 amino acids: CASSEEGARSNEQFF. The DNA of the CDR3 is TGTGCCAGCAGTGAAGAGGGGGCGCGGAGCAATGAGCAGTTCTTC.

CDR3 amino acids: CASSMGTGSNQPQHF. CDR3 DNA sequence: TGTGCCAGCAGCATGGGGACAGGGAGCAATCAGCCCCAGCATTTT. V gene TRBV9 combines with J gene TRBJ1-5, with 9 positions matching TRBD1. The germline V gene encodes CDR1 SGDLS and CDR2 YYNGEE. This CDR3 is 15 amino acids long. With V trimmed by 4 bases and J by 1 base, 3 bases remained unmatched.

J is TRBJ2-6 and V is TRBV25-1, with 7 nucleotides matching TRBD1. The CDR3 contains 16 residues. The germline CDR1 and CDR2 sequences are MGHDK and SYGVNS. V lost 2 bases to trimming and J lost 2 bases; unmatched junction nucleotides: 3. Here the CDR3 reads CASSEPQGAGANVLTF. The CDR3 nucleotides are TGTGCCAGCAGTGAACCTCAGGGGGCTGGGGCCAACGTCCTGACTTTC.

The chain recombines TRBV27 with TRBJ1-2; D ambiguous. V was clipped by 3 bases and J by 5 bases, with 13 bases between them. The length of the CDR3 is 14 residues. CDR1 is MNHEY and CDR2 is SMNVEV in the germline V gene (reference sequence). CDR3 in amino acids: CASSFLPGEYGYTF. The CDR3 nucleotides read TGTGCCAGCAGTTTCTTGCCAGGCGAGTATGGCTACACCTTC.

The chain joins TRBV2 to TRBJ2-1; TRBD2 agrees at 10 bases. The germline V gene has CDR1 SNHLY and CDR2 FYNNEI. This CDR3 has 16 residues. The trim removed 8 bases at V and 10 bases at J, leaving 17 bases unmatched. The CDR3 bases are TGTGCCAGCCGACATGATCCGGGACTAGCGAGATCAGAGCAGTTCTTC. Translating gives CASRHDPGLARSEQFF.

The V gene is TRBV19, the J gene TRBJ2-4; D might be TRBD1 (6 bases). The CDR3 is made up of 16 amino acids. Germline loops: CDR1 LNHDA, CDR2 SQIVND (reference sequence). Trimming pared 5 bases from V and 9 bases from J, leaving 23 bases between. As DNA, the CDR3 is TGTGCCAGTAGTTTTACAGGGAAAGGCAAAAGGGCCATTCAGTACTTC. Encoded protein: CASSFTGKGKRAIQYF.

The chain is built from TRBV5-1 and TRBJ2-5; no clear D. CDR1 is SGHRS and CDR2 is YFSETQ in the germline V gene. The CDR3 totals 14 residues. The germline V and J ends were trimmed by 0 bases and 5 bases, with 11 bases remaining between them. Here the CDR3 DNA reads TGCGCCAGCAGCTTGGTGACGGGCCGGGAGACCCAGTACTTC. Its protein product is CASSLVTGRETQYF.

This chain connects TRBV4-3 to TRBJ2-5; D might be TRBD2 (6 bases). Trimming took off 1 base at V and 0 bases at J, with 15 bases between the two ends. The V gene's germline CDR1 is LGHNA and CDR2 YSLEER. This CDR3 is built from 17 residues. CDR3 sequence reads: CASSQVVGRDYQETQYF. The CDR3 DNA reads TGCGCCAGCAGCCAAGTTGTCGGGCGGGACTACCAAGAGACCCAGTACTTC.

This chain joins TRBV11-2 and TRBJ1-1, with a weak D call TRBD1 (6 bases). CDR3 length equals 14 residues. Trimming took off 1 base at V and 4 bases at J, with 10 bases between the two ends. Germline-derived CDR1 and CDR2 are SGHAT and FQNNGV. The CDR3 nucleotides read TGTGCCAGCAGCTTAGGGGGGGCTAGCACTGAAGCTTTCTTT. This encodes CASSLGGASTEAFF.

The chain couples TRBV5-4 to TRBJ2-1; 9 positions agree with TRBD2. The CDR3 is made up of 16 amino acids. CDR1 and CDR2 (germline): SGHNT, YYREEE (reference sequence). The J segment lost 4 bases and the V segment lost 4 bases, leaving 9 bases of the junction unmatched. CDR3 nucleotide sequence: TGTGCCAGCAGCGCCGATAGCGGGAGCCCATACAATGAGCAGTTCTTC. This encodes CASSADSGSPYNEQFF.

This clone was found once. The chain combines TRBV5-1 with TRBJ2-7, with 7 bases lining up with TRBD1. Trimming removed 5 bases from V and 0 bases from J; junction bases left unmatched: 8. Germline loops: CDR1 SGHRS, CDR2 YFSETQ. The CDR3 has 15 residues. Here the CDR3 reads CASRRGTASSYEQYF. Written as DNA, the CDR3 is TGCGCCAGCAGGAGGGGGACAGCGAGCTCCTACGAGCAGTACTTC.

The chain links TRBV18 to TRBJ2-6; D gene uncertain. The CDR3 is 19 residues long. The V gene lost 5 bases and the J gene lost 0 bases, with 20 bases spanning the gap. Germline V CDR1 and CDR2: KGHSH, LQKENI. The CDR3 DNA reads TGTGCCAGCTCATCTTCCCTAGGACCGGGCTCCTCTGGGGCCAACGTCCTGACTTTC. This encodes CASSSSLGPGSSGANVLTF.

The genes are TRBV7-2 and TRBJ2-1; D is undetermined. V shed 8 bases and J shed 3 bases, with 14 bases lying between them. CDR3 length: 14 amino acids. Germline CDR1 reads SGHTA; CDR2 reads FQGNSA. CDR3: CASLSVSHYNEQFF. The CDR3 DNA sequence: TGTGCCAGCTTAAGCGTAAGCCACTACAATGAGCAGTTCTTC.

The chain is built from TRBV29-1 and TRBJ2-7; possible D gene TRBD2, 6 bases. V lost 6 bases and J lost 3, with 18 bases in between. The CDR3 has 14 residues. Germline CDR1 is SQVTM and CDR2 is ANQGSEA. In DNA, the CDR3 is TGCAGCGTAGGTGGGCGGCGGGGAAACTACGAGCAGTACTTC. It translates to CSVGGRRGNYEQYF.